The 16 T cell receptor beta chains below were found in one sample sequenced in a study of cytomegalovirus exposure and HLA in healthy donors. Produced via immunoSEQ multiplex PCR; TCRdb's table is partial and in-frame only. The profile covers 200,000 to 300,000 clones, with around 90% appearing a single time and approximately 3.1% taken by the ten largest. The sequenced material came from PBMCs. The receptor set was obtained from a woman in her 30s in good health and CMV-seronegative.

The rearrangement joins TRBV28 to TRBJ2-7; 8 nucleotides align to TRBD2. The germline V gene encodes CDR1 MDHEN and CDR2 SYDVKM. Trimming cost V 7 bases and J 0 bases; bases outside gene matches: 8. The CDR3 is made up of 15 amino acids. The CDR3 spells CASTNRGTSSYEQYF. CDR3 DNA: TGTGCCAGCACCAACCGGGGGACTAGCTCCTACGAGCAGTACTTC.

This sequence joins TRBV5-1 and TRBJ2-3; 8 bases align to TRBD2. J gave up 1 base and V 9 bases, and 4 bases lay outside the gene matches. The CDR3 extends over 13 amino acids. Germline CDR1 SGHRS, CDR2 YFSETQ. CDR3 region: CATRGLGTDTQYF. The CDR3 bases are TGCGCCACCCGGGGACTAGGCACAGATACGCAGTATTTT.

In DNA, the CDR3 is TGCAGCGTTGAACGCATCGGGGAGCTGTTTTTT. Protein sequence: CSVERIGELFF. This chain joins TRBV29-1 and TRBJ2-2; D not certain. The CDR3 spans 11 residues. The germline gives CDR1 SQVTM, CDR2 ANQGSEA. V lost 2 bases, J lost 7 bases, and 5 bases lay in between.

This clone was seen once. The chain links TRBV7-9 to TRBJ2-3; 10 bases match TRBD2. This CDR3 has 14 residues. Losses at the gene ends were 6 bases for V and 4 bases for J; bases not matched to a gene: 4. Germline loops: CDR1 SEHNR, CDR2 FQNEAQ (reference sequence). This CDR3 is CASREAGGSDTQYF. DNA of the CDR3: TGTGCCAGCAGGGAAGCGGGAGGGTCAGATACGCAGTATTTT.

CDR3 DNA: TGTGCCAGCAGCTTTAGACTAGCGGGTAACAATGAGCAGTTCTTC. As protein: CASSFRLAGNNEQFF. The chain joins TRBV5-5 to TRBJ2-1; TRBD2 matches at 10 bases. Germline assignment: CDR1 SGHKS and CDR2 YYEKEE (reference sequence). The V gene end was trimmed by 2 bases and the J gene end by 5 bases; junction bases not matched to a gene: 4. The CDR3 has 15 amino acids.

This chain links TRBV29-1 with TRBJ2-1; the D gene is possibly TRBD2 (8 bases). Trimming cost V 3 bases and J 4 bases, with 22 bases left between them. This CDR3 is 17 amino acids long. Germline CDR1 reads SQVTM; CDR2 reads ANQGSEA. The CDR3 DNA follows: TGCAGCGTTGATAGGGGGCCCGGGACTAGAATATACAATGAGCAGTTCTTC. It specifies CSVDRGPGTRIYNEQFF.

The chain combines TRBV15 with TRBJ1-5; no reliable D call. This CDR3 contains 13 residues. Trimming left V 2 bases short and J 4 bases short, with 6 bases between. CDR1 is LNHNV and CDR2 is YYDKDF in the germline V gene (reference sequence). The CDR3 DNA follows: TGTGCCACCAGCAGAACGAGAAATCAGCCCCAGCATTTT. Protein product: CATSRTRNQPQHF. Based on the CDR3 plus reference TRBV15 and TRBJ1-5, the full variable domain is DAMVIQNPRYQVTQFGKPVTLSCSQTLNHNVMYWYQQKSSQAPKLLFHYYDKDFNNEADTPDNFQSRRPNTSFCFLDIRSPGLGDTAMYLCATSRTRNQPQHFGDGTRLSIL.

The chain recombines TRBV6-5 with TRBJ2-1; 11 positions agree with TRBD2. V dropped 5 bases and J dropped 7; count of bases not matched to a gene: 4. CDR3 length: 14 residues. The germline V gene has CDR1 MNHEY and CDR2 SVGAGI. The CDR3 DNA reads as TGTGCCAGCAGTGGGACTAGCGGAGGAAATGAGCAGTTCTTC. The encoded protein is CASSGTSGGNEQFF.

Only a few counts were recorded for this clone. The rearrangement links TRBV11-2 to TRBJ2-2; D gene ambiguous. V lost 6 bases, J lost 6 bases, and 14 bases lay in between. Per germline, CDR1 SGHAT and CDR2 FQNNGV. The CDR3 sequence is 14 residues long. The CDR3 sequence: CASSYTLGPGELFF. The DNA of the CDR3 is TGTGCCAGCAGTTATACCCTAGGTCCCGGGGAGCTGTTTTTT.

The gene calls are TRBV6-5 and TRBJ2-1; TRBD1 agrees at 7 bases. Germline CDR1 MNHEY, CDR2 SVGAGI. The CDR3 loop spans 14 amino acids. J gave up 5 bases and V 8 bases, and 9 bases lay outside the gene matches. In DNA, the CDR3 is TGTGCCAGCCAACAGGGGCCCTATGACAATGAGCAGTTCTTC. It translates to CASQQGPYDNEQFF.

The chain carries TRBV19 and TRBJ1-5; 8 nucleotides match TRBD1. The ends lost 4 bases at V and 5 bases at J; junction bases unmatched: 7. Germline lookup yields CDR1 LNHDA and CDR2 SQIVND (reference sequence). The CDR3 consists of 15 residues. Here the CDR3 DNA reads TGTGCCAGTAGTACCCGGACAGGGCTCCATCAGCCCCAGCATTTT. Protein sequence: CASSTRTGLHQPQHF. Full variable domain (rest looked up from reference TRBV19 and TRBJ1-5): DGGITQSPKYLFRKEGQNVTLSCEQNLNHDAMYWYRQDPGQGLRLIYYSQIVNDFQKGDIAEGYSVSREKKESFPLTVTSAQKNPTAFYLCASSTRTGLHQPQHFGDGTRLSIL.

The V gene is TRBV2, the J gene TRBJ2-7, with 9 bases matching TRBD2. The CDR3 consists of 14 residues. From germline, CDR1 is SNHLY and CDR2 FYNNEI. J lost 3 bases, V lost 8 bases, and 8 bases had no gene match. Written as DNA, the CDR3 is TGTGCCAGCGGTGGGAGCGGGAGGCTCTACGAGCAGTACTTC. Translated: CASGGSGRLYEQYF.

The V gene is TRBV27, the J gene TRBJ2-3, with D perhaps TRBD1 (5 bases). The CDR3 extends over 17 amino acids. CDR1 MNHEY and CDR2 SMNVEV come from the germline V gene (reference sequence). V was cut by 4 bases and J by 0 bases, with 17 bases left in between. The CDR3 here is CASSSPTRAKSTDTQYF. The CDR3 DNA reads as TGTGCCAGCAGTTCACCAACCAGGGCCAAAAGCACAGATACGCAGTATTTT.

The V and J genes are TRBV5-4 and TRBJ2-1; no definite D call. The CDR3 has 12 residues. Germline V gene lookup returns CDR1 SGHNT and CDR2 YYREEE (reference sequence). The V end was cut by 4 bases, the J end by 10 bases, with 12 bases between. CDR3 in DNA: TGTGCCAGCAGCCGACCTCAACAGGAGCAGTTCTTC. This gives the protein CASSRPQQEQFF.

The CDR3 reads CASSFRGAPGETQYF. CDR3 sequence (DNA): TGCGCCAGCAGCTTTCGGGGGGCGCCTGGAGAGACCCAGTACTTC. This chain links TRBV5-1 with TRBJ2-5; TRBD2 is a possible D gene (7 bases). V gave up 2 bases and J gave up 4 bases, with 15 bases separating them. The CDR3 runs to 15 residues. The germline CDR1 and CDR2 sequences are SGHRS and YFSETQ.

This chain uses TRBV19 with TRBJ2-3; 10 bases line up with TRBD2. With 3 bases clipped from V and 5 bases from J, the junction kept 8 bases outside the gene matches. Germline V gene lookup returns CDR1 LNHDA and CDR2 SQIVND (reference sequence). There are 16 residues in the CDR3. CDR3 loop: CASSIPGLASGDTQYF. For the CDR3, the DNA is TGTGCCAGTAGTATCCCGGGACTAGCGTCGGGAGATACGCAGTATTTT.